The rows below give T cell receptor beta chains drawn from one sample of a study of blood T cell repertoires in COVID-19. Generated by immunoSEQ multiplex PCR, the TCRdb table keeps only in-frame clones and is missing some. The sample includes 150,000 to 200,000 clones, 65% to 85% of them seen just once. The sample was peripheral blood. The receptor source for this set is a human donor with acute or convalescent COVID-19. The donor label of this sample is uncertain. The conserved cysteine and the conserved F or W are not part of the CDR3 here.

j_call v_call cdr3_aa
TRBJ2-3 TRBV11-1 ASSSSGGLTDTQY
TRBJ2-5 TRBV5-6 ASSPRAQETQY
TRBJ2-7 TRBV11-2 ASSLGRLGGEQY
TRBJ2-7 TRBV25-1 ASSDYYRTYEQY
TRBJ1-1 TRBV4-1 ASSQDPAGGAF
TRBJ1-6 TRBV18 ASSPLGRTYNSPLH
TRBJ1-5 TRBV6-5 ASNRDSNQPQH
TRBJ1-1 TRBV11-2 ASKGTGVDTEAF
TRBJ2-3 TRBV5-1 ASSLVAPRRDTQY
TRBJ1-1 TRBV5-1 ASSLEVRTEAF
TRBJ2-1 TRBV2 ASGGARGNEQF
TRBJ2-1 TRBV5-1 ASSLGYSGSAYNEQF
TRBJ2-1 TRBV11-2 ASSLKASGRVNEQF
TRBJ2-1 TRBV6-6 ASSYRGAEGNEQF
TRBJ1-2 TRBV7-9 ASSLFGTGGFSGYT
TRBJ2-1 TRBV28 ASSHGLADEQF
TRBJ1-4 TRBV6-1 ASSELRAGNEKLF